This TCR beta chain appears in the sequencing data of a study of blood T cell repertoires in COVID-19. V was pared by 0 bases and J by 3 bases, with 7 bases between. This CDR3 comprises 13 residues. CDR1 and CDR2 from the germline V gene are GTSNPN and SVGIG (reference sequence). Sequenced by immunoSEQ multiplex PCR; TCRdb stores in-frame clones only, minus some. The table includes about 210,000 clones, 88% detected once. Source material: peripheral blood. V gene TRBV30 combines with J gene TRBJ2-3, with D maybe TRBD2 (6 bases). The TCR comes from a man younger than 35 with active or convalescent COVID-19. Written as DNA, the CDR3 is TGTGCCTGGAGTGTAGGGACTACAGATACGCAGTATTTT. It translates to CAWSVGTTDTQYF.